This T cell receptor (beta chain) was identified in a study of T cell responses to AZD1222 COVID-19 vaccine. Study observations and caveats: White British ancestry dominated among donors, who included more females, and clonal diversity was possibly underestimated. Unmutated regions of variants are reportedly targeted by nearly half of spike-specific TCRs. There were repertoire samples only from the period after the peak T cell response.

Generated by immunoSEQ multiplex PCR, the TCRdb table keeps only in-frame clones and is missing some. The sample includes about 120,000 clones, approximately 90% of them seen just once. From germline, CDR1 is MGHRA and CDR2 YSYEKL. The V and J ends lost 0 bases and 2 bases, in that order; junction bases with no gene match: 5. This CDR3 has 16 residues. Comments on this clone: Its target is unknown.

The source material was peripheral blood, sampled 28 days after the second AZD1222 dose. The V gene is TRBV4-1, the J gene TRBJ2-7; 9 bases agree with TRBD2. The sequence derives from an adult who received the AZD1222 COVID-19 vaccine. The CDR3 nucleotides read TGCGCCAGCAGCCAAGATATAGGCGGGGGGGCCTACGAGCAGTACTTC. It specifies CASSQDIGGGAYEQYF.